This TCR beta chain was obtained from a study of blood T cell repertoires in COVID-19. About the study: Italy, Spain and the United States were the sources of the convalescent and acute COVID-19 samples. The cDNA or gDNA used as material had been derived from T cells, B-cell-depleted T cells, or PBMCs.

How the authors handled the data: Amplifying reference gene primers gave estimates of nucleated cell counts. Some clones are missing from TCRdb's copy, which holds only in-frame ones; the method was immunoSEQ multiplex PCR. V and J calls and clone size are given by that table; D and trimming were obtained from the DNA. The sample shows about 150,000 clones, 75% to 85% of them seen only once. There are 14 residues in the CDR3. Germline V gene data show CDR1 as MNHEY and CDR2 as SVGEGT. After removal of 2 bases from V and 13 bases from J, the junction contained 9 bases not matched to a gene. The sequencing sample was made of peripheral blood. The TCR originated in a woman aged 50 to 60 with acute or convalescent COVID-19. The rearrangement uses TRBV6-2 or TRBV6-3 and TRBJ2-1; 9 positions match TRBD1. The CDR3 is CASSYRTGGAGQFF. The CDR3 DNA follows: TGTGCCAGCAGTTACCGTACAGGGGGCGCCGGCCAGTTCTTC.